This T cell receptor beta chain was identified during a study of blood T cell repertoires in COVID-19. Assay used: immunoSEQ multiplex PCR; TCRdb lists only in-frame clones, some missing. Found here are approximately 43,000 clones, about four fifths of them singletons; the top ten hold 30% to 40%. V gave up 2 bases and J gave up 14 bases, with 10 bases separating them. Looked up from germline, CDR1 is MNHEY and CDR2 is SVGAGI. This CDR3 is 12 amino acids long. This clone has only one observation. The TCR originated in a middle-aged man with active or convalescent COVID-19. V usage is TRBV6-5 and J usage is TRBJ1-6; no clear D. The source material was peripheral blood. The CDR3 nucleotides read TGTGCCAGCAGTTACGACTCTGTCACCCTCCACTTT. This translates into CASSYDSVTLHF.